The following is a TCR beta chain sequence with its context. Its target is not known. Germline values: CDR1 SGHNT, CDR2 YYREEE (reference sequence). The CDR3 consists of 15 residues. With 1 base removed from V and 4 bases from J, the gap between germline ends came to 12 bases. This table comes from immunoSEQ multiplex PCR, and its TCRdb copy is limited to in-frame clones, with some not included. The sample contains about 3,000 clones, roughly 69% of which appear only once. This sample was included in a study of CD8 T cell repertoires and HIV-1 epitope variants. Study-level background: T cells were stimulated with Twenty-five Gag and Nef peptides separately. An uncultured baseline aliquot held 1M T cells. Tested: three Gag epitope families, Nef HW9 and YT9. Controls were a CMV, EBV and flu pool, Ebola AY9, and no peptide.

The chain recombines TRBV5-4 with TRBJ2-1; either TRBD1 or TRBD2 may supply D (5 bases each). This sequence was found in a male donor with HIV. Source material: cultured CD8+ T cells derived from PBMCs. In nucleotides, the CDR3 is TGTGCCAGCAGCTTGCCTGGGGGAGTATACAATGAGCAGTTCTTC. Protein: CASSLPGGVYNEQFF.